Presented here are 9 T cell receptor beta chains from one specimen sequenced in a study of neurological immune-mediated disorders. TCRdb re-called the 5' RACE reads through MiXCR, storing one row per CDR3 protein. The table shows some 86,000 distinct CDR3 sequences, with just over 2.5% occurring only once. The sequencing sample was made of PBMCs. The receptors shown here come from a woman between 25 and 40 years old with multiple sclerosis.

The chain uses TRBV3-1 and TRBJ2-7; D is tentatively TRBD1 or TRBD2 (5 bases each). The CDR3 sequence is 14 residues long. Trimming took 4 bases from V and 3 from J, leaving 13 bases between them. Per the germline V gene, CDR1 is LGHDT and CDR2 is YNNKEL (reference sequence). The DNA for the CDR3 is TGTGCCAGCAGCCGCTGGGACGGTGACTACGAGCAGTACTTC. This translates into CASSRWDGDYEQYF.

This clonotype was counted ten times or more. The chain carries TRBV7-9 and TRBJ1-2; D is undetermined. Germline assignment: CDR1 SEHNR and CDR2 FQNEAQ (reference sequence). Trimming removed 5 bases at V and 5 bases at J, with 21 bases between. CDR3 length: 16 residues. CDR3 protein: CASSHYAGIAEYGYTF. The CDR3 nucleotides are TGTGCCAGCAGCCACTATGCGGGGATTGCGGAATATGGCTACACCTTC.

This clonotype was detected ten times or more. The chain links TRBV20-1 to TRBJ2-5; 11 nucleotides align to TRBD2. CDR1 is DFQATT and CDR2 is SNEGSKA in the germline V gene (reference sequence). V shed 0 bases, J shed 1 base, and the junction held 1 base outside the gene matches. This CDR3 region has 15 residues. CDR3 loop: CSARDSGRVQETQYF. CDR3 coding DNA: TGCAGTGCTAGAGATAGCGGGAGGGTCCAAGAGACCCAGTACTTC.

The chain joins TRBV2 to TRBJ1-1, with D tentatively TRBD1 (5 bases). The CDR3 is 13 amino acids. V was clipped by 6 bases and J by 3 bases, with 11 bases between them. Germline CDR1 SNHLY, CDR2 FYNNEI. CDR3 sequence (DNA): TGTGCCAGCAGGGGGCAAGTGGACACTGAAGCTTTCTTT. Protein sequence: CASRGQVDTEAFF.

Ten or more counts support this clonotype. The chain combines TRBV9 with TRBJ2-1, with 8 positions matching TRBD2. The germline CDR1 and CDR2 sequences are SGDLS and YYNGEE. The CDR3 is made up of 18 amino acids. J gave up 1 base and V 3 bases, and 12 bases lay outside the gene matches. The CDR3 coding sequence is TGTGCCAGCAGCGCTCCAAGTGCCGGGACTAGATCCTACAATGAGCAGTTCTTC. It translates to CASSAPSAGTRSYNEQFF.

This clonotype was picked up many times. V is TRBV7-7 and J is TRBJ2-2; 10 positions match TRBD2. With V trimmed by 2 bases and J by 5 bases, 5 bases remained unmatched. The CDR3 contains 16 residues. CDR1 and CDR2 (germline): SSHAT, FNYEAQ (reference sequence). CDR3 nucleotide sequence: TGTGCCAGCAGCTTAACCGGGACTAGCGTTACCGGGGAGCTGTTTTTT. This gives the protein CASSLTGTSVTGELFF.

There are many counts of this clonotype. The CDR3 DNA follows: TGCAGTGCTAGAGATCTCGGGGGACAGGGAAGCTACGAGCAGTACTTC. This translates into CSARDLGGQGSYEQYF. The chain joins TRBV20-1 to TRBJ2-7; TRBD1 agrees at 9 bases. CDR1 and CDR2 from the germline V gene are DFQATT and SNEGSKA (reference sequence). The CDR3 covers 16 residues. V lost 0 bases, J lost 3 bases, and 9 bases stayed unmatched.

This clonotype came up many times. CDR3 in DNA: TGTGCCAGCAGTTTACTTAGCGGGAGGGCAGTAGAGACCCAGTACTTC. Residues: CASSLLSGRAVETQYF. The chain employs TRBV28 and TRBJ2-5; TRBD2 matches at 11 bases. V gave up 2 bases and J gave up 4 bases; unmatched junction bases: 6. Germline V gene data show CDR1 as MDHEN and CDR2 as SYDVKM. The CDR3 loop spans 16 amino acids.

This clonotype was seen ten or more times. The chain couples TRBV5-1 to TRBJ1-1, with 11 bases matching TRBD1. Germline assignment: CDR1 SGHRS and CDR2 YFSETQ. V was pared by 2 bases and J by 2 bases, with 2 bases of the junction left unmatched. This CDR3 is 15 amino acids long. CDR3 region: CASSFGTGGNTEAFF. The CDR3 DNA is TGCGCCAGCAGCTTTGGGACAGGGGGAAACACTGAAGCTTTCTTT. The entire variable domain, with the rest obtained from reference TRBV5-1 and TRBJ1-1, is as follows: KAGVTQTPRYLIKTRGQQVTLSCSPISGHRSVSWYQQTPGQGLQFLFEYFSETQRNKGNFPGRFSGRQFSNSRSEMNVSTLELGDSALYLCASSFGTGGNTEAFFGQGTRLTVV.